The next 30 T cell receptor beta chains were all read from a single sample in a study of PD-1 and CTLA-4 blockade in melanoma. Assay: immunoSEQ multiplex PCR; the TCRdb copy retains only in-frame clones and omits some. Of around 32,000 clones listed, about 89% were seen once; the top ten hold about 8.5%. Sequenced here: CD8+ T cells from peripheral blood, sampled before anti-PD-1 treatment. The receptors shown here come from a human donor with melanoma.

J is TRBJ1-5 and V is TRBV6-2 or TRBV6-3; perhaps TRBD1 as D (6 bases). The CDR3 loop spans 15 amino acids. V was trimmed by 4 bases and J by 5 bases, leaving 15 bases between them. Germline V gene data show CDR1 as MNHEY and CDR2 as SVGEGT. The CDR3 coding sequence is TGTGCCAGCAGTTCAGGGGCCCGATGGGATCAGCCCCAGCATTTT. Translation: CASSSGARWDQPQHF.

The chain links TRBV18 to TRBJ2-7, with D possibly matching TRBD1 (6 bases). V lost 4 bases and J lost 6, with 19 bases in between. The germline gives CDR1 KGHSH, CDR2 LQKENI. The CDR3 sequence is 15 residues long. DNA for the CDR3: TGTGCCAGCTCACGGGGGCCAGGCCACCAGCTCGAGCAGTACTTC. Its translation: CASSRGPGHQLEQYF.

The rearrangement uses TRBV10-2 and TRBJ1-5, with TRBD1 matching 8 bases. The CDR3 runs to 16 residues. Losses at the gene ends were 4 bases for V and 5 bases for J; bases not matched to a gene: 10. Germline assignment: CDR1 WSHSY and CDR2 SAAADI. CDR3 region: CASSAPGRGPDQPQHF. CDR3 DNA: TGCGCCAGCAGTGCCCCCGGCAGGGGGCCCGATCAGCCCCAGCATTTT.

The sample holds one count of this clone. This sequence joins TRBV11-2 and TRBJ1-4, with D possibly matching TRBD1 (6 bases). The V and J ends lost 7 bases and 4 bases respectively, with 13 bases between them. Germline V lookup: CDR1 SGHAT, CDR2 FQNNGV. The CDR3 runs to 14 residues. The DNA for the CDR3 is TGTGCCAGCAAGAGCGGGACAAATAATGAAAAACTGTTTTTT. Protein product: CASKSGTNNEKLFF. The full variable domain, its missing parts supplied by reference TRBV11-2 and TRBJ1-4, is EAGVAQSPRYKIIEKRQSVAFWCNPISGHATLYWYQQILGQGPKLLIQFQNNGVVDDSQLPKDRFSAERLKGVDSTLKIQPAKLEDSAVYLCASKSGTNNEKLFFGSGTQLSVL.

This sequence joins TRBV7-9 and TRBJ2-5, with D tentatively TRBD2 (5 bases). Germline V gene lookup returns CDR1 SEHNR and CDR2 FQNEAQ (reference sequence). V was clipped by 4 bases and J by 4 bases, with 22 bases between them. The CDR3 totals 17 residues. DNA for the CDR3: TGTGCCAGCAGCTCCGGCGGGCCCGGGATTGAGATAGAGACCCAGTACTTC. This sequence encodes CASSSGGPGIEIETQYF.

To note about this clone: Additional DNA sequences in this sample encode the identical CDR3. The chain joins TRBV14 to TRBJ2-1, with a weak D call TRBD1 (5 bases). This CDR3 region has 16 residues. CDR1 and CDR2 (germline): SGHDN, FVKESK. Trimming took off 0 bases at V and 0 bases at J, with 9 bases between the two ends. CDR3: CASSQDLGDSYNEQFF. The CDR3 coding sequence is TGTGCCAGCAGCCAAGATTTAGGGGACTCCTACAATGAGCAGTTCTTC.

The V call is TRBV2, the J call TRBJ1-2; D uncertain. The CDR3 length is 13 residues. The germline V and J ends were trimmed by 6 bases and 3 bases, with 11 bases remaining between them. Per germline, CDR1 SNHLY and CDR2 FYNNEI. CDR3 in amino acids: CASSYGPDYGYTF. The CDR3 coding sequence is TGTGCCAGCAGCTACGGTCCCGACTATGGCTACACCTTC.

The chain combines TRBV5-1 with TRBJ2-3; 11 bases map to TRBD2. The CDR3 consists of 15 residues. Germline values: CDR1 SGHRS, CDR2 YFSETQ. J was trimmed by 2 bases and V by 4 bases; bases with no gene match: 3. CDR3 in amino acids: CASSGGLADTDTQYF. CDR3 bases: TGCGCCAGCAGCGGGGGACTAGCGGACACAGATACGCAGTATTTT.

The chain employs TRBV30 and TRBJ1-1, with D unresolved. CDR3 length equals 13 residues. Germline lookup yields CDR1 GTSNPN and CDR2 SVGIG (reference sequence). V lost 0 bases and J lost 0, with 5 bases in between. The CDR3 protein is CAWSVHLNTEAFF. DNA of the CDR3: TGTGCCTGGAGTGTACACCTGAACACTGAAGCTTTCTTT.

The chain is built from TRBV4-1 and TRBJ2-2, with D hard to call. The CDR3 consists of 13 residues. The germline V gene encodes CDR1 MGHRA and CDR2 YSYEKL. Trimming shortened V by 2 bases and J by 7 bases, and 8 bases separated the two germline ends. CDR3 protein: CASSQSLNGELFF. For the CDR3, the DNA is TGCGCCAGCAGCCAATCTTTGAACGGGGAGCTGTTTTTT.

This clone is labeled large. The chain has TRBV28 and TRBJ2-1; the D gene is possibly TRBD2 (5 bases). Between the trimmed V and J ends, which lost 2 bases and 10 bases, there was a span of 9 bases. This CDR3 contains 12 residues. Germline V lookup: CDR1 MDHEN, CDR2 SYDVKM. The chain's CDR3 is CASSLPGWEQFF. The CDR3, as DNA: TGTGCCAGCAGTTTACCGGGGTGGGAGCAGTTCTTC.

The rearrangement links TRBV7-2 to TRBJ2-7, with a weak D call TRBD1 (5 bases). The CDR3 totals 16 residues. Germline V lookup: CDR1 SGHTA, CDR2 FQGNSA. Trimming took off 4 bases at V and 0 bases at J, with 16 bases between the two ends. The CDR3 nucleotides read TGTGCCAGCAGCTGGAACAGACAGACCAGCTCCTACGAGCAGTACTTC. It translates to CASSWNRQTSSYEQYF. The entire variable domain, with the rest obtained from reference TRBV7-2 and TRBJ2-7, is as follows: GAGVSQSPSNKVTEKGKDVELRCDPISGHTALYWYRQSLGQGLEFLIYFQGNSAPDKSGLPSDRFSAERTGGSVSTLTIQRTQQEDSAVYLCASSWNRQTSSYEQYFGPGTRLTVT.

The genes are TRBV4-2 and TRBJ2-2; 8 positions match TRBD2. The V segment lost 4 bases and the J segment 4 bases; nucleotides outside the gene matches: 5. The germline V gene has CDR1 LGHNA and CDR2 YNFKEQ. The CDR3 length is 15 residues. The CDR3 loop reads CASSPREATTGELFF. Here the CDR3 DNA reads TGTGCCAGCAGCCCGCGGGAGGCCACCACCGGGGAGCTGTTTTTT.

In its sample, this clone was seen a few times. The rearrangement links TRBV7-9 to TRBJ1-3; no clear D gene. Per germline, CDR1 SEHNR and CDR2 FQNEAQ (reference sequence). The CDR3 covers 15 residues. Trimming removed 5 bases from V and 0 bases from J, with 11 bases in between. CDR3 amino acids: CASSPREVSGNTIYF. CDR3 nucleotides: TGTGCCAGCAGCCCTCGGGAGGTCTCTGGAAACACCATATATTTT. Looking up the rest from reference TRBV7-9 and TRBJ1-3 gives the full variable domain: DTGVSQNPRHKITKRGQNVTFRCDPISEHNRLYWYRQTLGQGPEFLTYFQNEAQLEKSRLLSDRFSAERPKGSFSTLEIQRTEQGDSAMYLCASSPREVSGNTIYFGEGSWLTVV.

This chain uses TRBV28 with TRBJ2-3; 13 nucleotides match TRBD2. The CDR3 runs 15 residues. Per the germline V gene, CDR1 is MDHEN and CDR2 is SYDVKM. V dropped 6 bases and J dropped 2; count of bases not matched to a gene: 2. The CDR3 DNA reads as TGTGCCAGCAGGGGACTAGCGGGAATCACAGATACGCAGTATTTT. Encoded protein: CASRGLAGITDTQYF.

The rearrangement joins TRBV7-9 to TRBJ1-3; TRBD1 might be the D (6 bases). Deletions cut 5 bases from V and 7 bases from J, with 18 bases between. This CDR3 is 15 amino acids long. Germline V gene sequence: CDR1 SEHNR, CDR2 FQNEAQ (reference sequence). The CDR3 coding sequence is TGTGCCAGCAGCGAACGGGGGAACAGGGAGAACACCATATATTTT. It encodes CASSERGNRENTIYF.

The V gene is TRBV2, the J gene TRBJ2-7; D possibly corresponds to TRBD2 (6 bases). The CDR3 extends over 15 amino acids. Per germline, CDR1 SNHLY and CDR2 FYNNEI. V was clipped by 1 base and J by 0 bases, with 10 bases between them. The CDR3 DNA is TGTGCCAGCAGTGAAGACGGGAGCCCCTCCTACGAGCAGTACTTC. Translating gives CASSEDGSPSYEQYF.

This clone has just a few counts. The chain joins TRBV30 to TRBJ2-7, with D tentatively TRBD2 (5 bases). V was pared by 3 bases and J by 0 bases, with 6 bases between. The CDR3 is 12 residues long. CDR1 GTSNPN and CDR2 SVGIG come from the germline V gene (reference sequence). The CDR3 DNA reads TGTGCCTGGAGGGAGGCCTCCTACGAGCAGTACTTC. Protein: CAWREASYEQYF.

The CDR3 coding sequence is TGTGCCAGCAGCTCCCTGGGCACTGAAGCTTTCTTT. Amino acid sequence: CASSSLGTEAFF. The chain is built from TRBV7-9 and TRBJ1-1; D is uncertain. V lost 4 bases and J lost 4, with 7 bases in between. The germline CDR1 and CDR2 sequences are SEHNR and FQNEAQ (reference sequence). The CDR3 extends over 12 amino acids.

V gene TRBV3-1 (or the pseudogene TRBV3-2) combines with J gene TRBJ2-1; tentatively, D is TRBD1 (5 bases). The CDR3 has 15 amino acids. V was shortened by 4 bases and J by 4 bases, with 14 bases between the two germline ends. The germline CDR1 and CDR2 sequences are LGHDT and YNNKEL (reference sequence). CDR3 in DNA: TGTGCCAGCAGCCCAGTGTGGGGCTCGTACAATGAGCAGTTCTTC. Translating gives CASSPVWGSYNEQFF.

The chain uses TRBV25-1 and TRBJ2-5; the D is unclear. Trimming took 4 bases from V and 2 from J, leaving 14 bases between them. The CDR3 length is 15 residues. Looked up from germline, CDR1 is MGHDK and CDR2 is SYGVNS. The CDR3 loop reads CASSAFRESQETQYF. CDR3 DNA sequence: TGTGCCAGCAGTGCCTTTAGGGAATCACAAGAGACCCAGTACTTC.

The chain carries TRBV13 and TRBJ2-7; D perhaps matches TRBD2 (6 bases). The CDR3 runs to 13 residues. Germline V gene data show CDR1 as PRHDT and CDR2 as FYEKMQ (reference sequence). With 6 bases removed from V and 4 bases from J, the gap between germline ends came to 13 bases. CDR3: CASSRDSLYEQYF. The CDR3 region has the DNA TGTGCCAGCAGTCGGGACTCCCTATACGAGCAGTACTTC.

V usage is TRBV6-5 and J usage is TRBJ1-6; D unresolved. CDR1 is MNHEY, CDR2 SVGAGI, per germline. Trimming cost V 2 bases and J 9 bases, with 11 bases left between them. The CDR3 is made up of 14 amino acids. The CDR3 sequence is CASSYPRAGSPLHF. Written as DNA, the CDR3 is TGTGCCAGCAGTTACCCCCGCGCAGGTTCACCCCTCCACTTT.

The chain employs TRBV28 and TRBJ2-2; 15 bases fit TRBD2. CDR1 is MDHEN and CDR2 is SYDVKM in the germline V gene. The V and J ends lost 5 bases and 4 bases, in that order; junction bases with no gene match: 8. The CDR3 extends over 18 amino acids. The CDR3 coding sequence is TGTGCCAGCAGTGTGGGGACTAGCGGGAGGTCTGGCACCGGGGAGCTGTTTTTT. Translation gives CASSVGTSGRSGTGELFF.

The CDR3 region has the DNA TGTGCCAGCAGCTTATTGCTCCAGGGTGGTGATTCACCCCTCCACTTT. This gives the protein CASSLLLQGGDSPLHF. The chain recombines TRBV7-8 with TRBJ1-6; perhaps TRBD1 as D (5 bases). This CDR3 is built from 16 residues. Looked up from germline, CDR1 is SGHVS and CDR2 is FQNEAQ. Trimming took off 2 bases at V and 8 bases at J, with 16 bases between the two ends.

The V call is TRBV27, the J call TRBJ2-7; the match to TRBD2 covers 7 bases. V lost 1 base to trimming and J lost 6 bases; unmatched junction nucleotides: 6. The length of the CDR3 is 14 residues. Germline assignment: CDR1 MNHEY and CDR2 SMNVEV (reference sequence). The chain's CDR3 is CASSLYGGRAEQYF. The CDR3 region has the DNA TGTGCCAGCAGTTTATATGGTGGGAGGGCCGAGCAGTACTTC.

This rearrangement joins TRBV27 to TRBJ2-1, with a tentative D call TRBD1 (5 bases). The V and J ends lost 6 bases and 6 bases respectively, with 15 bases between them. Germline CDR1 is MNHEY and CDR2 is SMNVEV (reference sequence). The CDR3 consists of 14 residues. CDR3 nucleotides: TGTGCCAGCAGCCTTAGGGGCCCTAGCAATGAGCAGTTCTTC. It encodes CASSLRGPSNEQFF.

Here the CDR3 reads CASTQGSPNEKLFF. CDR3 DNA sequence: TGTGCCAGCACCCAGGGTTCTCCTAATGAAAAACTGTTTTTT. The chain combines TRBV2 with TRBJ1-4, with D tentatively TRBD1 (5 bases). The CDR3 loop spans 14 amino acids. The V gene's germline CDR1 is SNHLY and CDR2 FYNNEI. V was pared by 7 bases and J by 3 bases, with 12 bases between.

This clone was seen a single time. The chain recombines TRBV9 with TRBJ2-5; 7 bases map to TRBD2. V lost 1 base to trimming and J lost 4 bases; unmatched junction nucleotides: 10. Germline V gives CDR1 SGDLS, CDR2 YYNGEE. The CDR3 runs 16 residues. The CDR3 sequence: CASSVLEWDYLETQYF. CDR3 DNA sequence: TGTGCCAGCAGCGTATTAGAATGGGACTACCTAGAGACCCAGTACTTC.

The rearrangement joins TRBV6-4 to TRBJ2-1; maybe TRBD1 (6 bases). The CDR3 covers 16 residues. Trimming took off 4 bases at V and 0 bases at J, with 13 bases between the two ends. Looked up from germline, CDR1 is MRHNA and CDR2 is SNTAGT. For the CDR3, the DNA is TGTGCCAGCAGTGCAGGGGCCCAGAGCTCCTACAATGAGCAGTTCTTC. Encoded protein: CASSAGAQSSYNEQFF.